This entry is about one T cell receptor (beta chain). Original handling: For nucleated cells, counts were estimated from reference gene primer amplification. Data came from immunoSEQ multiplex PCR; TCRdb stores just in-frame clones and leaves some out. Clone size and V and J calls were adopted from that table, with D and trimming inferred from the DNA. Of over 70,000 clones detected, 86% appear once; the ten largest clones hold roughly a sixth. These data belong to a study of blood T cell repertoires in COVID-19. J was trimmed by 3 bases and V by 6 bases; bases with no gene match: 15. CDR1 and CDR2 (germline): MNHNY, SVGAGI (reference sequence). This CDR3 is 19 amino acids long.

The origin of this receptor is a human donor in a cohort sampled during active COVID-19. The sequenced material came from peripheral blood. V gene TRBV6-6 combines with J gene TRBJ2-3; 13 nucleotides match TRBD2. CDR3 loop: CASSFSGLAGTRLTDTQYF. The DNA of the CDR3 is TGTGCCAGCAGCTTCTCGGGACTAGCGGGGACCCGGTTAACAGATACGCAGTATTTT.